The 2 T cell receptor beta chains below were found in one sample sequenced in a study of blood T cells in healthy people across ages. Next came a second PCR, run for roughly 6 to 11 cycles, which used a sample-barcoded 5' primer along with a J-beta primer mix. Via MiXCR, TCRdb re-called the 5' RACE reads, giving one row per CDR3 protein. The sample holds 1,100,000 or so distinct CDR3 sequences; 40% to 55% are singletons and the top ten take approximately 17%. Input material: blood. These receptors were collected from a woman aged 60-75 years in good health.

The chain recombines TRBV29-1 with TRBJ2-7; D is tentatively TRBD1 or TRBD2 (5 bases each). Germline CDR1 and CDR2: SQVTM and ANQGSEA. CDR3 length: 14 residues. Trimming shortened V by 6 bases and J by 3 bases, and 18 bases separated the two germline ends. The CDR3 sequence: CSVEQPGAHYEQYF. DNA for the CDR3: TGCAGCGTCGAGCAGCCCGGGGCCCACTACGAGCAGTACTTC.

V is TRBV6-6 and J is TRBJ2-4; 7 nucleotides line up with TRBD1. The junction had 6 bases not matched to a gene; V was cut back by 2 bases and J by 2 bases. CDR3 size: 16 residues. Germline V CDR1 and CDR2: MNHNY, SVGAGI (reference sequence). CDR3 nucleotides: TGTGCCAGCAGTTACAACCAAGGGGGCCCCAAAAACATTCAGTACTTC. The encoded protein is CASSYNQGGPKNIQYF.